A single sample gave rise to the 9 T cell receptor beta chains below, sequenced in a study of cytomegalovirus exposure and HLA in healthy donors. The PCR used 60 Vbeta and 13 Jbeta primers. Sequencing used immunoSEQ multiplex PCR; TCRdb keeps in-frame clones, though not all of them. The table lists about 200,000 clones, about four fifths of them singletons. The sequencing sample was made of PBMCs. The receptor source for this set is a woman between 35 and 50 years old in good health and CMV-seronegative.

In DNA form, the CDR3 reads TGTGCCAGTGCCGGCGGGAGGTATGGCTACACCTTC. Translation gives CASAGGRYGYTF. J is TRBJ1-2 and V is TRBV7-9; D ambiguous. The ends were cut back, 9 bases at V and 5 bases at J, with 13 bases in the middle. The CDR3 is 12 residues long. Per germline, CDR1 SEHNR and CDR2 FQNEAQ (reference sequence).

The chain couples TRBV18 to TRBJ2-7, with 8 bases lining up with TRBD2. Germline V gene data show CDR1 as KGHSH and CDR2 as LQKENI. This CDR3 has 14 residues. Trimming removed 4 bases from V and 3 bases from J; junction bases left unmatched: 5. The CDR3 nucleotides are TGTGCCAGCTCACTTTCCGGGACTAGCTACGAGCAGTACTTC. Translated, it gives CASSLSGTSYEQYF.

The chain couples TRBV2 to TRBJ1-1; 7 bases map to TRBD1. This CDR3 has 13 amino acids. Germline V gene sequence: CDR1 SNHLY, CDR2 FYNNEI. V trimming: 10 bases; J trimming: 1 base; junction bases outside the gene matches: 6. Written as DNA, the CDR3 is TGTGCCACCGCCGGGACAGAGAACACTGAAGCTTTCTTT. As protein: CATAGTENTEAFF.

V usage is TRBV5-1 and J usage is TRBJ1-2; D is perhaps TRBD1 (5 bases). The CDR3 is made up of 15 amino acids. V was trimmed by 0 bases and J by 6 bases, leaving 15 bases between them. CDR1 is SGHRS and CDR2 is YFSETQ in the germline V gene. CDR3 amino acids: CASSLEAGPTDGYTF. The CDR3 region has the DNA TGCGCCAGCAGCTTGGAAGCAGGGCCCACTGATGGCTACACCTTC.

The V gene is TRBV7-2, the J gene TRBJ2-3; TRBD2 matches 8 bases. The CDR3 length is 15 residues. The trim removed 5 bases at V and 3 bases at J, leaving 7 bases unmatched. CDR1 and CDR2 from the germline V gene are SGHTA and FQGNSA. The CDR3 DNA reads TGTGCCAGCAGCATTAGCGGGATGGGAACAGATACGCAGTATTTT. Translating it yields CASSISGMGTDTQYF.

The chain joins TRBV4-3 to TRBJ1-3, with D unresolved. Germline V lookup: CDR1 LGHNA, CDR2 YSLEER. V lost 1 base and J lost 0, with 10 bases in between. This CDR3 region has 16 residues. In nucleotides, the CDR3 is TGCGCCAGCAGCCAAGTTCCGGGTTTCTCTGGAAACACCATATATTTT. Protein: CASSQVPGFSGNTIYF.

This chain links TRBV27 with TRBJ2-5, with 8 positions matching TRBD2. With V trimmed by 4 bases and J by 6 bases, 13 bases remained unmatched. From germline, CDR1 is MNHEY and CDR2 SMNVEV (reference sequence). The CDR3 extends over 16 amino acids. CDR3 sequence: CASSSHLREGSKTQYF. The DNA for the CDR3 is TGTGCCAGCAGTTCCCACCTACGGGAGGGATCAAAGACCCAGTACTTC.

The V call is TRBV19, the J call TRBJ2-1, with 15 positions matching TRBD2. The CDR3 covers 20 residues. The germline V gene has CDR1 LNHDA and CDR2 SQIVND (reference sequence). Unmatched junction bases numbered 13, after V lost 7 bases and J lost 0 bases. CDR3 residues: CASTQGLAGGLLSSYNEQFF. The CDR3, as DNA: TGTGCCAGTACCCAAGGACTAGCGGGAGGGCTATTGAGCTCCTACAATGAGCAGTTCTTC.

The CDR3 region has the DNA TGTGCCAGCAGCTCGAGCGGGAGCTACAATGAGCAGTTCTTC. As protein: CASSSSGSYNEQFF. V gene TRBV11-2 combines with J gene TRBJ2-1, with 8 bases that match TRBD2. The length of the CDR3 is 14 residues. Germline V gene lookup returns CDR1 SGHAT and CDR2 FQNNGV. Unmatched junction bases numbered 2, after V lost 4 bases and J lost 3 bases.